The rows below give T cell receptor beta chains drawn from one sample of a study of blood T cell repertoires in COVID-19. Here immunoSEQ multiplex PCR was the method, and the copy in TCRdb shows in-frame clones only, minus some. The sample contains around 100,000 clones, around four fifths of which appear only once. The sample was peripheral blood. All receptors come from a human donor in a cohort sampled during active COVID-19. CDR3s include the opening cysteine and the closing phenylalanine or tryptophan. The size entry is marked missing in some rows and otherwise reads once, few, many or a size class.

length: 13; V: TRBV19; size: few; CDR3: CASTPTGNYGYTF
length: 14; V: TRBV2; size: .; CDR3: CASSEVTGSYEQYF
length: 15; V: TRBV7-2; size: once; CDR3: CASSLRRGPGDTQYF
length: 16; V: TRBV4-2; size: .; CDR3: CASSQEGGSGANVLTF
length: 16; V: TRBV7-2; size: once; CDR3: CASSPSAGTEGNTIYF
length: 15; V: TRBV6-5; size: .; CDR3: CASSYSMGDAYGYTF
length: 13; V: TRBV19; size: once; CDR3: CASTSHPNTEAFF
length: 12; V: TRBV6-2/TRBV6-3; size: .; CDR3: CASSYTYNEQFF
length: 22; V: TRBV4-2; size: .; CDR3: CASSQSPGLAGASFRGYNEQFF
length: 15; V: TRBV6-5; size: .; CDR3: CASLTAQGGTGELFF
length: 15; V: TRBV3-1/TRBV3-2; size: .; CDR3: CASSQVGSGGNEQFF
length: 16; V: TRBV7-2; size: .; CDR3: CASSLGVAGTGSPLHF
length: 14; V: TRBV5-1; size: .; CDR3: CASRTGLINEKLFF
length: 16; V: TRBV5-1; size: .; CDR3: CASSSGTGGDNQPQHF
length: 15; V: TRBV5-5; size: .; CDR3: CASSDPGGARETQYF
length: 15; V: TRBV5-1; size: few; CDR3: CASSPDGGSYNEQFF
length: 15; V: TRBV5-4; size: .; CDR3: CASSFTGGRPGEQFF
length: 18; V: TRBV9; size: .; CDR3: CASSGQGKQGVSHYGYTF
length: 13; V: TRBV27; size: .; CDR3: CASSHHDRAEAFF
length: 15; V: TRBV6-5; size: once; CDR3: CASSRVASGGHEQFF
length: 15; V: TRBV5-4; size: few; CDR3: CASSIDRYSGNTIYF
length: 13; V: TRBV14; size: .; CDR3: CASSQVYTGELFF
length: 16; V: TRBV18; size: once; CDR3: CASSPPRGTGANVLTF
length: 14; V: TRBV10-3; size: .; CDR3: CAISGGQGGDTQYF
length: 14; V: TRBV6-5; size: .; CDR3: CASSLAGGTDTQYF
length: 15; V: TRBV27; size: .; CDR3: CASRDPGAWEDTQYF
length: 13; V: TRBV5-1; size: .; CDR3: CASSLVPDQPQHF
length: 15; V: TRBV6-5; size: .; CDR3: CASSTNGQGIYEQYF
length: 14; V: TRBV5-1; size: .; CDR3: CASSLRTGSDTQYF
length: 20; V: TRBV24-1; size: once; CDR3: CATSDLLRRTGPPTSEGYTF
length: 15; V: TRBV10-3; size: .; CDR3: CAIRPRAGGSYEQYF
length: 14; V: TRBV7-9; size: .; CDR3: CASSLAIVTGAAFF
length: 14; V: TRBV21-1; size: .; CDR3: CASSKGYRNTEAFF
length: 17; V: TRBV9; size: .; CDR3: CASSVVGAEGFIGEQFF
length: 16; V: TRBV6-2/TRBV6-3; size: .; CDR3: CASSPLRTSGVREQYF
length: 15; V: TRBV10-2; size: .; CDR3: CASSWGLADSYEQYF
length: 15; V: TRBV7-2; size: .; CDR3: CASTEELAGDYEQYF
length: 14; V: TRBV4-1; size: .; CDR3: CASSQDGIQETQYF
length: 16; V: TRBV6-1; size: once; CDR3: CASSDGELAAYNEQFF
length: 14; V: TRBV27; size: .; CDR3: CASRGSAGGFGYTF
length: 18; V: TRBV18; size: .; CDR3: CASSPGQSGGISGNTIYF
length: 17; V: TRBV27; size: .; CDR3: CASSPTLGRAGANVLTF
length: 12; V: TRBV2; size: few; CDR3: CASSAGNQPQHF
length: 15; V: TRBV5-4; size: .; CDR3: CASSPTGTGVNEQYF
length: 14; V: TRBV5-1; size: .; CDR3: CASSSGYMNTEAFF
length: 14; V: TRBV7-3; size: .; CDR3: CASSYSGGTDTQYF
length: 13; V: TRBV2; size: .; CDR3: CASSEQGDRTQHF
length: 15; V: TRBV19; size: .; CDR3: CASSNSWTSTDTQYF
length: 13; V: TRBV18; size: .; CDR3: CASSQDPGTEAFF
length: 14; V: TRBV9; size: .; CDR3: CASSVGTGNEKLFF
length: 16; V: TRBV4-1; size: .; CDR3: CASSRQILLGANVLTF
length: 13; V: TRBV10-1; size: .; CDR3: CASRGGGGKEQFF
length: 13; V: TRBV2; size: .; CDR3: CASDGGYYNEQFF
length: 14; V: TRBV29-1; size: .; CDR3: CSIPGGQGSTEAFF
length: 13; V: TRBV6-4; size: few; CDR3: CASSGAGDYGYTF
length: 16; V: TRBV19; size: .; CDR3: CASSIEAGTGTIRYTF
length: 11; V: TRBV2; size: .; CDR3: CASEREDRAVF
length: 14; V: TRBV19; size: .; CDR3: CASSPGVAARSQHF
length: 17; V: TRBV5-8; size: .; CDR3: CASSLTPTRWLAGELFF